The 23 T cell receptor beta chains in this list originate from one sample, sequenced in a study of blood T cells in healthy people across ages (dated by TCRdb to the mid-2010s). Libraries were prepared through 5' RACE. Data came from an Illumina HiSeq 2500. A second PCR of roughly 7 to 11 cycles was performed with a sample-barcoded 5' primer and a J-beta primer mix. TCRdb ran its own pipeline on the public reads, namely fastp trimming at Q25 and MiXCR clone calling, and kept in-frame beta chains. One record per CDR3 amino acid sequence lists the most common genes and DNA. The sample table holds approximately 800,000 distinct CDR3 sequences, of which about half were seen once. The top ten clones comprise 15% to 20% of the sample. Specimen: blood. All receptors come from an elderly man in good health.

This chain links TRBV29-1 with TRBJ1-5; 7 bases agree with TRBD1. The germline gives CDR1 SQVTM, CDR2 ANQGSEA. This CDR3 spans 13 amino acids. V lost 5 bases and J lost 3; bases outside the gene matches: 4. Here the CDR3 reads CSVQQGHNQPQHF. CDR3 DNA sequence: TGCAGCGTTCAACAGGGGCACAATCAGCCCCAGCATTTT.

The chain has TRBV12-3 or TRBV12-4 and TRBJ1-5; D is unclear. This CDR3 is built from 15 residues. Trimming took off 2 bases at V and 3 bases at J, with 11 bases between the two ends. The CDR3 is CASSLTSGYNQPQHF. CDR3 DNA: TGTGCCAGCAGTTTAACATCAGGTTACAATCAGCCCCAGCATTTT.

Note on this clonotype: One end of the junction varies from germline; a read error may be responsible. V usage is TRBV20-1 and J usage is TRBJ2-3; D is undetermined. Germline assignment: CDR1 DFQATT and CDR2 SNEGSKA (reference sequence). This CDR3 contains 13 residues. The CDR3 DNA sequence: TGCAGTGCTAGAGACCCTGGCACAGATACGCGGTATTTT. Residues: CSARDPGTDTRYF.

The chain couples TRBV28 to TRBJ2-1; D is possibly TRBD1 (5 bases). Germline CDR1 is MDHEN and CDR2 is SYDVKM. This CDR3 spans 14 amino acids. Deletions cut 5 bases from V and 5 bases from J, with 13 bases between. The CDR3 here is CASSPPGRDNEQFF. The CDR3 DNA sequence: TGTGCCAGCAGTCCCCCAGGGCGCGACAATGAGCAGTTCTTC.

This clonotype has just a few counts. V and J are TRBV20-1 and TRBJ2-5; the match to TRBD2 covers 11 bases. V lost 6 bases to trimming and J lost 2 bases; unmatched junction nucleotides: 8. CDR3 length: 15 residues. The germline V gene has CDR1 DFQATT and CDR2 SNEGSKA (reference sequence). The CDR3: CSAVPGLAEQETQYF. CDR3 sequence (DNA): TGCAGTGCAGTGCCGGGACTAGCGGAACAAGAGACCCAGTACTTC.

This clonotype occurred many times. The CDR3, as DNA: TGTGCCAGCAGCTTAGCCCTAGCTGCAGACTACGAGCAGTACTTC. Translating gives CASSLALAADYEQYF. The chain is built from TRBV7-2 and TRBJ2-7; D is possibly TRBD2 (5 bases). The V end lost 0 bases, the J end lost 3 bases, and 12 bases lay between the germline ends. Germline CDR1 is SGHTA and CDR2 is FQGNSA. The CDR3 totals 15 residues.

This clonotype was recorded at least ten times. The rearrangement uses TRBV7-9 and TRBJ2-3, with D tentatively TRBD2 (5 bases). Germline loops: CDR1 SEHNR, CDR2 FQNEAQ (reference sequence). The CDR3 is 15 amino acids. V shed 2 bases and J shed 3 bases, with 12 bases lying between them. CDR3 in DNA: TGTGCCAGCAGCTTACTGTGGGAGTTAACAGATACGCAGTATTTT. It is translated as CASSLLWELTDTQYF.

The chain is built from TRBV2 and TRBJ2-3, with 12 nucleotides matching TRBD2. After removal of 8 bases from V and 0 bases from J, the junction contained 9 bases not matched to a gene. This CDR3 comprises 17 residues. Looked up from germline, CDR1 is SNHLY and CDR2 is FYNNEI. In DNA form, the CDR3 reads TGTGCCAGCGAGCTTAGGACTAGCGGGACTAGCACAGATACGCAGTATTTT. It yields the protein CASELRTSGTSTDTQYF.

This rearrangement joins TRBV6-5 to TRBJ2-1; 8 nucleotides match TRBD1. V lost 5 bases to trimming and J lost 8 bases; unmatched junction nucleotides: 11. CDR3 length: 15 residues. Germline loops: CDR1 MNHEY, CDR2 SVGAGI. CDR3 sequence reads: CASSSRDRNRDEQFF. As DNA, the CDR3 is TGTGCCAGCAGTAGCCGGGACAGGAATCGGGATGAGCAGTTCTTC.

This clonotype appeared a single time. The CDR3 reads CASSLTIQGDVCEQYF. CDR3 DNA: TGCGCCAGCAGCTTGACAATCCAGGGTGACGTTTGTGAGCAGTACTTC. The V gene is TRBV5-1, the J gene TRBJ2-7, with D perhaps TRBD1 (5 bases). Trimming took 1 base from V and 7 from J, leaving 21 bases between them. Germline values: CDR1 SGHRS, CDR2 YFSETQ. The CDR3 is made up of 16 amino acids.

The chain is built from TRBV6-1 and TRBJ1-4, with D possibly matching TRBD1 (6 bases). The CDR3 loop spans 12 amino acids. Per germline, CDR1 MNHNS and CDR2 SASEGT. V lost 6 bases and J 11 bases, leaving 13 bases between the germline ends. CDR3 in amino acids: CASRDSFGKLFF. The CDR3 coding sequence is TGTGCCAGCAGGGACAGCTTTGGGAAACTGTTTTTT.

The chain employs TRBV20-1 and TRBJ2-7; no clear D gene. The length of the CDR3 is 12 residues. Germline V gives CDR1 DFQATT, CDR2 SNEGSKA (reference sequence). V was cut by 2 bases and J by 2 bases, with 7 bases left in between. The CDR3 loop is CSARKDPYEQYF. DNA of the CDR3: TGCAGTGCTAGAAAGGACCCCTACGAGCAGTACTTC.

The CDR3 region has the DNA TGTGCCAGCAGTTCCCCCCTAGCGGGAGCCCCCAATGAGCAGTTCTTC. This gives the protein CASSSPLAGAPNEQFF. J is TRBJ2-1 and V is TRBV27, with TRBD2 identical over 10 bases. The CDR3 is made up of 16 amino acids. The V and J ends lost 4 bases and 6 bases, in that order; junction bases with no gene match: 9. Germline V gene sequence: CDR1 MNHEY, CDR2 SMNVEV (reference sequence).

V and J are TRBV20-1 and TRBJ1-5; D is undetermined. This CDR3 is 15 amino acids long. Germline lookup yields CDR1 DFQATT and CDR2 SNEGSKA (reference sequence). V lost 7 bases and J 1 base, leaving 17 bases between the germline ends. The CDR3 spells CSVTYKGLSNQPQHF. Written as DNA, the CDR3 is TGCAGTGTTACCTACAAGGGCTTAAGCAATCAGCCCCAGCATTTT.

This chain uses TRBV27 with TRBJ2-7; 10 nucleotides match TRBD1. The V and J ends lost 3 bases and 4 bases, in that order; junction bases with no gene match: 12. Germline lookup yields CDR1 MNHEY and CDR2 SMNVEV (reference sequence). There are 17 residues in the CDR3. CDR3 region: CASSLAGNSGQGYEQYF. CDR3 coding DNA: TGTGCCAGCAGTTTGGCTGGAAATTCGGGACAGGGGTACGAGCAGTACTTC.

The chain links TRBV14 to TRBJ2-7, with D possibly matching TRBD2 (6 bases). Trimming removed 2 bases at V and 5 bases at J, with 16 bases between. The CDR3 totals 15 residues. CDR1 SGHDN and CDR2 FVKESK come from the germline V gene. The CDR3 loop is CASSQSAGAGNEQYF. The CDR3 DNA sequence: TGTGCCAGCAGCCAATCAGCCGGGGCGGGAAACGAGCAGTACTTC.

In this sample, this clonotype turned up many times. This may arise from a read error, as a much more abundant clone is one base away. V gene TRBV7-2 combines with J gene TRBJ2-7, with 11 bases fitting TRBD2. CDR1 is SGHTA and CDR2 is FQGNSA in the germline V gene. After removal of 1 base from V and 7 bases from J, the junction contained 18 bases not matched to a gene. The CDR3 runs to 19 residues. DNA of the CDR3: TGTGCCAGCAGCTTAGATTCTCTAGCGGGAGGCAAATTCTACAATGAGCAGTACTTC. Its translation is CASSLDSLAGGKFYNEQYF.

This clonotype has just a few counts. The chain employs TRBV10-3 and TRBJ2-1; 7 nucleotides match TRBD2. The V segment lost 11 bases and the J segment 0 bases; nucleotides outside the gene matches: 7. The CDR3 covers 14 residues. Per the germline V gene, CDR1 is ENHRY and CDR2 is SYGVKD. The CDR3 here is CASWGGDSYNEQFF. CDR3 DNA sequence: TGTGCCTCCTGGGGGGGGGACTCCTACAATGAGCAGTTCTTC.

The CDR3 sequence: CASSPLLDYEQYF. CDR3 nucleotide sequence: TGTGCCAGCAGTCCCCTTTTAGACTACGAGCAGTACTTC. The chain has TRBV28 and TRBJ2-5; no definite D call. The J call is in doubt because the DNA end fits TRBJ2-7 better. The CDR3 extends over 13 amino acids. Germline CDR1 MDHEN, CDR2 SYDVKM.

In this sample, this clonotype turned up once. The gene calls are TRBV2 and TRBJ2-5; 8 bases are a match to TRBD2. The J call may be incorrect, as the DNA end agrees better with TRBJ2-7. The CDR3 length is 13 residues. The germline V gene has CDR1 SNHLY and CDR2 FYNNEI. As DNA, the CDR3 is TGTGCCAGCAGTGTTCGGGGGGGCTCCGAGCAGTACTTC. Translating it yields CASSVRGGSEQYF.

There are a few counts of this clonotype. The rearrangement links TRBV4-2 to TRBJ2-4; D remains ambiguous. This CDR3 region has 12 residues. From germline, CDR1 is LGHNA and CDR2 YNFKEQ. Deletions cut 0 bases from V and 9 bases from J, with 6 bases between. The CDR3 protein is CASSQDKGIQYF. CDR3 nucleotide sequence: TGTGCCAGCAGCCAAGACAAAGGCATTCAGTACTTC.

The chain links TRBV28 to TRBJ2-5, with D perhaps TRBD1 (6 bases). Trimming removed 5 bases from V and 11 bases from J, with 18 bases in between. In germline, CDR1 is MDHEN, CDR2 SYDVKM. The CDR3 loop spans 13 amino acids. The CDR3 loop reads CASSTTGSYGQYF. CDR3 bases: TGTGCCAGCAGTACCACAGGGTCCTACGGGCAGTACTTC.

This clonotype showed up just a few times. The chain combines TRBV12-3 or TRBV12-4 with TRBJ2-1; the match to TRBD1 covers 11 bases. This CDR3 region has 15 residues. Losses at the gene ends were 5 bases for V and 9 bases for J; bases not matched to a gene: 9. CDR3 nucleotides: TGTGCCAGCAGTCTTATCCCGGGACAGGGGGTTGAGCAGTTCTTC. This codes for CASSLIPGQGVEQFF.